The 2 T cell receptor beta chains below all came from one sample that was sequenced in a study of T-cell reconstitution after alpha-beta-depleted transplantation in children. Researchers prepared the TCRbeta library using unique molecular identifiers, the study reports. TCRdb recomputed calls from the PCR reads with MiXCR, one row per CDR3 protein. The sample includes about 980,000 distinct CDR3 sequences, roughly 29% seen only once; the top ten take 28%. The material sequenced was PBMCs, mostly from graft donor cells, taken 360 days after TCRalphabeta/CD19-depleted stem cell transplant. The source of these receptors is a boy under two years old who had a stem cell transplant for SCID, so the T cells may come from the graft donor.

This clonotype was observed a few times. The rearrangement links TRBV7-2 to TRBJ1-2; 8 nucleotides match TRBD1. V shed 1 base, J shed 7 bases, and the junction held 8 bases outside the gene matches. CDR1 and CDR2 (germline): SGHTA, FQGNSA. This CDR3 spans 15 amino acids. Here the CDR3 reads CASSLGPGQGRGYTF. CDR3 nucleotides: TGTGCCAGCAGCTTAGGACCCGGACAGGGCCGTGGCTACACCTTC. Filled out from reference TRBV7-2 and TRBJ1-2, the complete variable domain reads GAGVSQSPSNKVTEKGKDVELRCDPISGHTALYWYRQSLGQGLEFLIYFQGNSAPDKSGLPSDRFSAERTGGSVSTLTIQRTQQEDSAVYLCASSLGPGQGRGYTFGSGTRLTVV.

This clonotype was counted only a few times. The J gene is TRBJ1-1, the V gene TRBV12-3 or TRBV12-4; 10 bases agree with TRBD1. Trimming at V came to 6 bases and at J to 0 bases, leaving 7 bases not matched to a gene. This CDR3 spans 16 amino acids. DNA of the CDR3: TGTGCCAGCAGGAGACCGGGACAGGGGATGAACACTGAAGCTTTCTTT. This encodes CASRRPGQGMNTEAFF.